This record concerns one T cell receptor beta chain sequence. The data stem from a study of blood T cells in healthy people across ages. Then a second PCR, running roughly 7 to 11 cycles, was carried out with a sample-barcoded 5' primer and a J-beta primer mix. The template-switch adaptor, which had 12 random nucleotides, put a tag on each cDNA molecule. Each CDR3 protein gets one entry after TCRdb re-called the 5' RACE reads with MiXCR. The repertoire includes about 780,000 distinct CDR3 sequences, 46% of them detected once, and roughly 18% sits in the top ten. The V segment lost 3 bases and the J segment 3 bases; nucleotides outside the gene matches: 6. CDR3 size: 15 residues. Per germline, CDR1 SGHRS and CDR2 YFSETQ. A minimum of 7 million PBMCs was isolated per sample.

Sequenced sample: blood. The chain employs TRBV5-1 and TRBJ2-7; 10 nucleotides match TRBD1. This TCR derives from an elderly man in good health. In nucleotides, the CDR3 is TGCGCCAGCAGCTACTCCGGGACAGGGGACTACGAGCAGTACTTC. Protein sequence: CASSYSGTGDYEQYF.